One and the same sample provided the 20 T cell receptor beta chains below, sequenced in a study of cytomegalovirus exposure and HLA in healthy donors. The PCR was carried out with 60 Vbeta primers and 13 Jbeta primers. Clones were sequenced by immunoSEQ multiplex PCR, and TCRdb holds only the in-frame ones, with some missing. This sample carries 99,000 or so clones, under 85% of them seen once, and the ten largest clones take 7.5% to 10%. The sequenced material came from PBMCs. The source of these receptors is a woman aged 40 to 55 in good health and CMV-seropositive.

The chain has TRBV10-3 and TRBJ2-5; 7 bases are shared with TRBD2. CDR1 ENHRY and CDR2 SYGVKD come from the germline V gene. The CDR3 sequence is 17 residues long. V shed 4 bases, J shed 2 bases, and the junction held 13 bases outside the gene matches. CDR3 residues: CAISVATASSGQETQYF. The CDR3 bases are TGTGCCATCAGTGTCGCTACGGCGTCTAGCGGACAAGAGACCCAGTACTTC.

This clone was seen just once. This chain connects TRBV9 to TRBJ2-3, with 7 bases matching TRBD1. Germline V gene data show CDR1 as SGDLS and CDR2 as YYNGEE. Trimming took 6 bases from V and 0 from J; bases not matched to a gene: 4. The CDR3 extends over 14 amino acids. The CDR3 loop is CASTQTGSTDTQYF. CDR3 nucleotides: TGTGCCAGCACCCAGACAGGGAGCACAGATACGCAGTATTTT.

V and J are TRBV11-2 and TRBJ2-7; 12 bases are shared with TRBD1. The CDR3 spans 15 residues. Germline V CDR1 and CDR2: SGHAT, FQNNGV. J was trimmed by 5 bases and V by 5 bases; bases with no gene match: 7. CDR3 nucleotide sequence: TGTGCCAGCAGCGACCGGGACAGGGGGCGCCACGAGCAGTACTTC. Protein: CASSDRDRGRHEQYF.

The chain uses TRBV9 and TRBJ2-3; D call uncertain. The germline gives CDR1 SGDLS, CDR2 YYNGEE. Trimming pared 4 bases from V and 5 bases from J, leaving 11 bases between. CDR3 length: 13 amino acids. The CDR3, as DNA: TGTGCCAGCAGCCTCGTAGTCCGAGATACGCAGTATTTT. Amino acids: CASSLVVRDTQYF.

This chain joins TRBV4-1 and TRBJ1-2; maybe TRBD1 (5 bases). Deletions cut 1 base from V and 2 bases from J, with 14 bases between. Per the germline V gene, CDR1 is MGHRA and CDR2 is YSYEKL. The CDR3 runs to 16 residues. The CDR3 loop reads CASSQGRQRTNYGYTF. The CDR3 DNA reads as TGCGCCAGCAGCCAAGGTCGACAGAGGACCAACTATGGCTACACCTTC.

The rearrangement links TRBV18 to TRBJ1-5; D is possibly TRBD1 (6 bases). The CDR3 spans 15 residues. From germline, CDR1 is KGHSH and CDR2 LQKENI. The V and J ends lost 4 bases and 4 bases respectively, with 14 bases between them. DNA of the CDR3: TGTGCCAGCTCACAGGGACACCGGGGTAATCAGCCCCAGCATTTT. Translating it yields CASSQGHRGNQPQHF.

As DNA, the CDR3 is TGTGCCAGCACCCCTCTGGGACAGCGATACTACGAGCAGTACTTC. It encodes CASTPLGQRYYEQYF. The chain links TRBV11-2 to TRBJ2-7; TRBD1 agrees at 7 bases. Germline trimming cut 7 bases from V and 3 bases from J; bases unmatched to any gene: 12. CDR1 and CDR2 from the germline V gene are SGHAT and FQNNGV. This CDR3 has 15 residues. Looking up the rest from reference TRBV11-2 and TRBJ2-7 gives the full variable domain: EAGVAQSPRYKIIEKRQSVAFWCNPISGHATLYWYQQILGQGPKLLIQFQNNGVVDDSQLPKDRFSAERLKGVDSTLKIQPAKLEDSAVYLCASTPLGQRYYEQYFGPGTRLTVT.

The V call is TRBV2, the J call TRBJ2-5, with D possibly being TRBD1 (6 bases). This CDR3 spans 13 amino acids. CDR1 is SNHLY, CDR2 FYNNEI, per germline. Trimming shortened V by 8 bases and J by 6 bases, and 16 bases separated the two germline ends. CDR3 DNA sequence: TGTGCCAGCCCTGATCAGGGGAGAAAGACCCAGTACTTC. Protein: CASPDQGRKTQYF.

This chain links TRBV28 with TRBJ2-5; 7 positions agree with TRBD2. The end of the DNA is better explained by TRBJ2-7, so the J call may be wrong. The CDR3 length is 15 residues. Germline CDR1 reads MDHEN; CDR2 reads SYDVKM. CDR3 sequence: CASSFSGGRPYEQYF. The DNA of the CDR3 is TGTGCCAGCAGTTTTTCGGGGGGTCGGCCCTACGAGCAGTACTTC.

The V call is TRBV15, the J call TRBJ2-7; the D gene is possibly TRBD2 (5 bases). The CDR3 totals 12 residues. V was clipped by 6 bases and J by 3 bases, with 9 bases between them. CDR1 and CDR2 (germline): LNHNV, YYDKDF (reference sequence). CDR3 DNA sequence: TGTGCCACCAGTCCGGGATTCTACGAGCAGTACTTC. This translates into CATSPGFYEQYF.

The V gene is TRBV5-1, the J gene TRBJ2-7, with D tentatively TRBD1 (6 bases). Deletions cut 4 bases from V and 0 bases from J, with 11 bases between. The CDR3 extends over 14 amino acids. The germline V gene has CDR1 SGHRS and CDR2 YFSETQ. The CDR3 spells CASSQGIPSYEQYF. The CDR3 DNA follows: TGCGCCAGCAGCCAGGGGATTCCCTCCTACGAGCAGTACTTC.

The V call is TRBV5-1, the J call TRBJ2-7; 9 bases match TRBD2. CDR3 length: 14 residues. Germline assignment: CDR1 SGHRS and CDR2 YFSETQ. V was clipped by 4 bases and J by 2 bases; unmatched bases: 4. As DNA, the CDR3 is TGCGCCAGCAGCCTCGGGACTAGCACCTACGAGCAGTACTTC. Translation: CASSLGTSTYEQYF.

J is TRBJ1-1 and V is TRBV7-6; 7 nucleotides align to TRBD1. Germline lookup yields CDR1 SGHVS and CDR2 FNYEAQ. Trimming took 5 bases from V and 0 from J; bases not matched to a gene: 15. The length of the CDR3 is 18 residues. The CDR3 sequence is CASSPGTAVTVVNTEAFF. As DNA, the CDR3 is TGTGCCAGCAGCCCCGGGACAGCCGTGACCGTCGTGAACACTGAAGCTTTCTTT.

The chain joins TRBV13 to TRBJ1-2; 8 nucleotides agree with TRBD1. The ends lost 4 bases at V and 3 bases at J; junction bases unmatched: 10. Germline loops: CDR1 PRHDT, CDR2 FYEKMQ (reference sequence). CDR3 length: 16 amino acids. The CDR3 here is CASSSWTGKKDYGYTF. The CDR3 DNA is TGTGCCAGCAGCTCGTGGACAGGGAAAAAGGACTATGGCTACACCTTC.

J is TRBJ2-5 and V is TRBV5-6; 11 bases fit TRBD2. Trimming took 4 bases from V and 5 from J; bases not matched to a gene: 7. Germline V gene lookup returns CDR1 SGHDT and CDR2 YYEEEE. This CDR3 spans 15 amino acids. The CDR3 DNA follows: TGTGCCAGCAGCCCGGAGACTAGCGGGACGGAGACCCAGTACTTC. Its protein product is CASSPETSGTETQYF.

This chain connects TRBV5-4 to TRBJ2-7; 8 bases line up with TRBD1. The CDR3 runs to 14 residues. V gave up 4 bases and J gave up 4 bases; unmatched junction bases: 7. Germline V lookup: CDR1 SGHNT, CDR2 YYREEE (reference sequence). DNA of the CDR3: TGTGCCAGCAGCCGCCGGGACAGGTATTACGAGCAGTACTTC. Translation gives CASSRRDRYYEQYF. The full variable domain, its missing parts supplied by reference TRBV5-4 and TRBJ2-7, is ETGVTQSPTHLIKTRGQQVTLRCSSQSGHNTVSWYQQALGQGPQFIFQYYREEENGRGNFPPRFSGLQFPNYSSELNVNALELDDSALYLCASSRRDRYYEQYFGPGTRLTVT.

The chain joins TRBV5-4 to TRBJ2-1, with 10 bases that match TRBD1. Germline assignment: CDR1 SGHNT and CDR2 YYREEE (reference sequence). The ends lost 3 bases at V and 7 bases at J; junction bases unmatched: 7. This CDR3 comprises 15 residues. This CDR3 reads CASSSQGTGANEQFF. The CDR3 coding sequence is TGTGCCAGCAGCTCTCAGGGGACAGGGGCAAATGAGCAGTTCTTC.

The CDR3 DNA sequence: TGTGCCAGCAGTTACGAGGGAAATACGCAGTATTTT. Translation gives CASSYEGNTQYF. V is TRBV6-5 and J is TRBJ2-3; tentative D call: TRBD2 (5 bases). Per germline, CDR1 MNHEY and CDR2 SVGAGI. The CDR3 contains 12 residues. V was cut by 2 bases and J by 7 bases, with 7 bases left in between.

This clone occurred once. The sample carries other DNA sequences with the same CDR3. The CDR3 sequence: CASSLTGHTTGELFF. CDR3 in DNA: TGTGCCAGCAGCCTCACGGGACATACGACCGGGGAGCTGTTTTTT. The chain couples TRBV9 to TRBJ2-2; a weak D match, TRBD1 (6 bases). The CDR3 length is 15 residues. The V gene lost 4 bases and the J gene lost 5 bases, with 15 bases spanning the gap. The germline gives CDR1 SGDLS, CDR2 YYNGEE. Full variable domain (remainder filled in from reference TRBV9 and TRBJ2-2): DSGVTQTPKHLITATGQRVTLRCSPRSGDLSVYWYQQSLDQGLQFLIQYYNGEERAKGNILERFSAQQFPDLHSELNLSSLELGDSALYFCASSLTGHTTGELFFGEGSRLTVL.

V usage is TRBV9 and J usage is TRBJ2-5; a possible D gene is TRBD2 (6 bases). The V end lost 0 bases, the J end lost 5 bases, and 20 bases lay between the germline ends. Per germline, CDR1 SGDLS and CDR2 YYNGEE. The CDR3 covers 17 residues. The chain's CDR3 is CASSVGLRMGGWETQYF. CDR3 DNA: TGTGCCAGCAGCGTAGGGTTAAGGATGGGGGGTTGGGAGACCCAGTACTTC.